What follows are 32 T cell receptor beta chains derived from one specimen sequenced in a study of radiation and T cells in renal cell carcinoma. Specified time point: blood 2 weeks post-SBRT. As to treatment: 15 Gy SBRT to primary tumor, nephrectomy 4 weeks later. Sequenced by immunoSEQ multiplex PCR; TCRdb stores in-frame clones only, minus some. The table lists fewer than 150,000 clones, 88% of them singletons. This sample comprised blood, obtained from a patient whose treatment included radiotherapy and nephrectomy. These TCRs come from a woman in her seventies with renal cell carcinoma.

This rearrangement joins TRBV4-1 to TRBJ2-3, with 7 bases lining up with TRBD2. CDR1 MGHRA and CDR2 YSYEKL come from the germline V gene. With V trimmed by 0 bases and J by 2 bases, 8 bases remained unmatched. The CDR3 runs 17 residues. The CDR3: CASSQDGGGGPTDTQYF. The DNA for the CDR3 is TGCGCCAGCAGCCAAGACGGTGGCGGGGGACCCACAGATACGCAGTATTTT.

The chain carries TRBV5-6 and TRBJ2-4; 7 bases fit TRBD1. Germline trimming cut 4 bases from V and 3 bases from J; bases unmatched to any gene: 1. In germline, CDR1 is SGHDT, CDR2 YYEEEE. This CDR3 comprises 13 residues. The CDR3 DNA reads as TGTGCCAGCAGCAGGGACAGCAAAAACATTCAGTACTTC. It translates to CASSRDSKNIQYF.

This clone was detected only once. The chain couples TRBV5-4 to TRBJ1-2; 7 bases agree with TRBD1. This CDR3 region has 14 residues. Germline V gene sequence: CDR1 SGHNT, CDR2 YYREEE (reference sequence). After removal of 2 bases from V and 5 bases from J, the junction contained 6 bases not matched to a gene. The chain's CDR3 is CASSFRDSLYGYTF. The CDR3 nucleotides read TGTGCCAGCAGCTTCCGGGACAGCCTGTATGGCTACACCTTC.

The V call is TRBV7-2, the J call TRBJ1-2; D is unclear. With 4 bases removed from V and 1 base from J, the gap between germline ends came to 7 bases. CDR3 length equals 13 residues. Germline CDR1 is SGHTA and CDR2 is FQGNSA. CDR3 protein: CASSSRDNYGYTF. CDR3 nucleotide sequence: TGTGCCAGCAGCTCCCGGGATAACTATGGCTACACCTTC.

V gene TRBV7-6 combines with J gene TRBJ1-5; 7 bases map to TRBD1. The germline gives CDR1 SGHVS, CDR2 FNYEAQ. V shed 3 bases and J 3 bases; nucleotides not matched to a gene: 5. The CDR3 length is 15 residues. The CDR3 sequence: CASSLRQGPNQPQHF. The CDR3 bases are TGTGCCAGCAGCTTGCGACAGGGACCCAATCAGCCCCAGCATTTT. Using reference TRBV7-6 and TRBJ1-5 for the parts outside the CDR3, the full variable domain is GAGVSQSPRYKVTKRGQDVALRCDPISGHVSLYWYRQALGQGPEFLTYFNYEAQQDKSGLPNDRFSAERPEGSISTLTIQRTEQRDSAMYRCASSLRQGPNQPQHFGDGTRLSIL.

For this clone: A read error may produce the germline difference seen at one junction end. Other nucleotide sequences from this sample produce the same CDR3. V usage is TRBV6-5 and J usage is TRBJ2-2; maybe TRBD2 (5 bases). Per the germline V gene, CDR1 is MNHEY and CDR2 is SVGAGI. The length of the CDR3 is 14 residues. The CDR3 coding sequence is TGTGCCAGCAGCTACTCCCTAGCTGTTGGGGAGCTGTTTTTT. Protein product: CASSYSLAVGELFF.

This chain joins TRBV30 and TRBJ1-3; D is possibly TRBD1 (5 bases). CDR1 is GTSNPN, CDR2 SVGIG, per germline (reference sequence). Trimming removed 4 bases from V and 2 bases from J, with 12 bases in between. The CDR3 is made up of 14 amino acids. The CDR3 is CAWKTAGPGNTIYF. DNA of the CDR3: TGTGCCTGGAAGACAGCAGGGCCTGGAAACACCATATATTTT.

This sequence joins TRBV19 and TRBJ2-1, with 11 bases matching TRBD1. Germline CDR1 and CDR2: LNHDA and SQIVND (reference sequence). This CDR3 spans 15 amino acids. V trimming: 3 bases; J trimming: 6 bases; junction bases outside the gene matches: 4. The DNA for the CDR3 is TGTGCCAGTAGTATGTGGACAGGGGGCGGCAATGAGCAGTTCTTC. Translation gives CASSMWTGGGNEQFF.

The chain joins TRBV6-6 to TRBJ2-7; 7 bases fit TRBD1. The CDR3 runs to 14 residues. Germline V gene sequence: CDR1 MNHNY, CDR2 SVGAGI (reference sequence). The V gene end was trimmed by 6 bases and the J gene end by 0 bases; junction bases not matched to a gene: 5. The CDR3 protein is CASRSGQNSYEQYF. The CDR3 nucleotides are TGTGCCAGCAGATCGGGACAGAACTCCTACGAGCAGTACTTC.

The genes are TRBV6-4 and TRBJ1-2, with 8 bases lining up with TRBD1. With V trimmed by 6 bases and J by 1 base, 10 bases remained unmatched. This CDR3 is built from 16 residues. Germline assignment: CDR1 MRHNA and CDR2 SNTAGT. The CDR3 region has the DNA TGTGCCAGCAGACCCGCAGGGGGCTTCGGTAACTATGGCTACACCTTC. Residues: CASRPAGGFGNYGYTF.

The chain carries TRBV6-1 and TRBJ1-6, with D perhaps TRBD1 (5 bases). The CDR3 spans 14 residues. V lost 6 bases to trimming and J lost 9 bases, with 15 bases between them. The V gene's germline CDR1 is MNHNS and CDR2 SASEGT. CDR3 residues: CASRREGLVSPLHF. CDR3 nucleotides: TGTGCCAGCAGGCGGGAGGGACTGGTTTCACCCCTCCACTTT.

This chain joins TRBV28 and TRBJ2-5; D gene ambiguous. The CDR3 is made up of 14 amino acids. Germline V gene lookup returns CDR1 MDHEN and CDR2 SYDVKM. V lost 5 bases and J lost 4, with 14 bases in between. CDR3 DNA sequence: TGTGCCAGCAGTCCAATGCCGGGTGGAGAGACCCAGTACTTC. Residues: CASSPMPGGETQYF.

This clone was recorded once. The chain employs TRBV6-1 and TRBJ1-5; no clear D. In germline, CDR1 is MNHNS, CDR2 SASEGT. Trimming left V 1 base short and J 3 bases short, with 13 bases between. The CDR3 runs 16 residues. The CDR3 bases are TGTGCCAGCAGTGAAGGGAGCAAAAGTACCAATCAGCCCCAGCATTTT. It translates to CASSEGSKSTNQPQHF.

V is TRBV7-2 and J is TRBJ2-3; 8 bases are shared with TRBD2. Per germline, CDR1 SGHTA and CDR2 FQGNSA. The V gene end was trimmed by 2 bases and the J gene end by 6 bases; junction bases not matched to a gene: 13. This CDR3 comprises 17 residues. CDR3 loop: CASSLSQAGARGDTQYF. In DNA form, the CDR3 reads TGTGCCAGCAGCTTAAGTCAAGCGGGGGCCCGGGGGGATACGCAGTATTTT.

The chain is built from TRBV30 and TRBJ1-5, with D hard to call. The CDR3 spans 12 residues. V lost 1 base and J lost 1, with 2 bases in between. The germline V gene encodes CDR1 GTSNPN and CDR2 SVGIG (reference sequence). This CDR3 reads CAWSDSNQPQHF. The CDR3, as DNA: TGTGCCTGGAGTGACAGCAATCAGCCCCAGCATTTT.

This chain links TRBV5-4 with TRBJ2-7, with TRBD1 identical over 8 bases. Looked up from germline, CDR1 is SGHNT and CDR2 is YYREEE (reference sequence). The trim removed 3 bases at V and 5 bases at J, leaving 4 bases unmatched. CDR3 length equals 13 residues. As DNA, the CDR3 is TGTGCCAGCAGCTGGACAGGGTTCAACGAGCAGTACTTC. Translating gives CASSWTGFNEQYF.

The genes are TRBV14 and TRBJ1-3; D is unclear. Germline lookup yields CDR1 SGHDN and CDR2 FVKESK. V lost 1 base and J lost 1, with 11 bases in between. This CDR3 is built from 16 residues. The CDR3 loop is CASSQVSKGSGNTIYF. CDR3 nucleotide sequence: TGTGCCAGCAGCCAAGTTTCTAAAGGGTCTGGAAACACCATATATTTT.

This clone occurred once. Germline and junction disagree at one end, which may indicate a read error. The V and J genes are TRBV30 and TRBJ1-1; D is perhaps TRBD1 (6 bases). This CDR3 comprises 12 residues. Per germline, CDR1 GTSNPN and CDR2 SVGIG (reference sequence). Here the CDR3 DNA reads TGTGCCTGGCCGGACGGGGACACTGAAACTTTCTTT. It is translated as CAWPDGDTETFF.

V usage is TRBV4-1 and J usage is TRBJ1-5; a possible D gene is TRBD1 (6 bases). CDR1 and CDR2 from the germline V gene are MGHRA and YSYEKL. The V and J ends lost 0 bases and 2 bases respectively, with 8 bases between them. The CDR3 extends over 15 amino acids. The CDR3 coding sequence is TGCGCCAGCAGCCAAGAGGGGGGGCGCAATCAGCCCCAGCATTTT. The encoded protein is CASSQEGGRNQPQHF.

This clone was seen only once. The V call is TRBV6-5, the J call TRBJ1-6; possible D gene TRBD1, 5 bases. Germline values: CDR1 MNHEY, CDR2 SVGAGI. Trimming took off 2 bases at V and 6 bases at J, with 8 bases between the two ends. This CDR3 contains 14 residues. CDR3 nucleotide sequence: TGTGCCAGCAGTTACGCAGGGCTTAATTCACCCCTCCACTTT. Translation gives CASSYAGLNSPLHF.

The DNA of the CDR3 is TGTGCTAGTGGTCCCCCCCTCTTTTACTTC. Translation: CASGPPLFYF. The chain recombines TRBV12-5 with TRBJ2-7; no definite D call. V shed 5 bases and J shed 13 bases, with 12 bases lying between them. The CDR3 has 10 amino acids. The germline CDR1 and CDR2 sequences are LGHNT and FRNRAP.

V and J are TRBV19 and TRBJ1-4; possibly TRBD1 for D (5 bases). Per germline, CDR1 LNHDA and CDR2 SQIVND (reference sequence). Trimming left V 2 bases short and J 5 bases short, with 9 bases between. The CDR3 totals 14 residues. The CDR3 spells CASSITGTNEKLFF. CDR3 sequence (DNA): TGTGCCAGTAGTATAACGGGGACGAATGAAAAACTGTTTTTT. Drawing the rest from reference TRBV19 and TRBJ1-4, the complete variable domain is DGGITQSPKYLFRKEGQNVTLSCEQNLNHDAMYWYRQDPGQGLRLIYYSQIVNDFQKGDIAEGYSVSREKKESFPLTVTSAQKNPTAFYLCASSITGTNEKLFFGSGTQLSVL.

V usage is TRBV5-4 and J usage is TRBJ1-3, with D maybe TRBD1 (5 bases). Germline CDR1 reads SGHNT; CDR2 reads YYREEE (reference sequence). The CDR3 is 16 amino acids. The V end lost 4 bases, the J end lost 0 bases, and 14 bases lay between the germline ends. The CDR3 DNA reads as TGTGCCAGCAGCGCGGGGGGACGGGCCTCTGGAAACACCATATATTTT. Encoded protein: CASSAGGRASGNTIYF.

This rearrangement joins TRBV9 to TRBJ1-5; 7 bases match TRBD1. CDR3 length: 15 residues. Germline V gene lookup returns CDR1 SGDLS and CDR2 YYNGEE. The V and J ends lost 0 bases and 3 bases, in that order; junction bases with no gene match: 3. The CDR3 nucleotides are TGTGCCAGCAGCGTAGGTACAGGGGTCAATCAGCCCCAGCATTTT. Amino acid sequence: CASSVGTGVNQPQHF.

The chain employs TRBV9 and TRBJ2-3; possible D gene TRBD1, 6 bases. CDR3 size: 16 residues. CDR1 and CDR2 (germline): SGDLS, YYNGEE. With 4 bases removed from V and 1 base from J, the gap between germline ends came to 16 bases. The CDR3 DNA follows: TGTGCCAGCAGCCCCTGGACAGTACTGGGCACAGATACGCAGTATTTT. Translated: CASSPWTVLGTDTQYF.

The rearrangement links TRBV6-1 to TRBJ2-1, with D tentatively TRBD1 or TRBD2 (6 bases each). The CDR3 contains 15 residues. The germline V and J ends were trimmed by 7 bases and 0 bases, with 13 bases remaining between them. Germline CDR1 MNHNS, CDR2 SASEGT. For the CDR3, the DNA is TGTGCCAGCATGGGGGGCGGGCTCTCCTACAATGAGCAGTTCTTC. The encoded protein is CASMGGGLSYNEQFF.

The V and J genes are TRBV14 and TRBJ1-2; D is unresolved. Per germline, CDR1 SGHDN and CDR2 FVKESK. The V and J ends lost 4 bases and 8 bases respectively, with 14 bases between them. The CDR3 is 13 amino acids. The chain's CDR3 is CASSPQAPGGYTF. The CDR3 DNA reads TGTGCCAGCAGCCCCCAGGCCCCCGGGGGCTACACCTTC.

V usage is TRBV11-2 and J usage is TRBJ2-3, with 11 bases aligning to TRBD2. CDR3 length: 17 amino acids. The junction had 9 bases not matched to a gene; V was cut back by 5 bases and J by 2 bases. Germline V gene lookup returns CDR1 SGHAT and CDR2 FQNNGV. DNA of the CDR3: TGTGCCAGCAGCCCCTTGACTAGCGGGGCCTACACAGATACGCAGTATTTT. Its translation: CASSPLTSGAYTDTQYF.

V and J are TRBV9 and TRBJ1-2; D gene uncertain. CDR1 SGDLS and CDR2 YYNGEE come from the germline V gene. Trimming left V 0 bases short and J 6 bases short, with 21 bases between. The CDR3 has 17 amino acids. This CDR3 reads CASSVGMLFKESHGYTF. DNA for the CDR3: TGTGCCAGCAGCGTAGGCATGCTTTTCAAGGAGTCCCATGGCTACACCTTC.

This clone has only one observation. This chain uses TRBV11-3 with TRBJ2-7; the D gene is possibly TRBD2 (5 bases). CDR1 and CDR2 (germline): SGHNT, YENEEA. Between the trimmed V and J ends, which lost 0 bases and 0 bases, there was a span of 12 bases. The CDR3 is made up of 16 amino acids. CDR3 protein: CASSLDPGLRSYEQYF. Written as DNA, the CDR3 is TGTGCCAGCAGCTTAGATCCTGGACTCCGCTCCTACGAGCAGTACTTC.

The chain carries TRBV28 and TRBJ2-7; D not certain. Per germline, CDR1 MDHEN and CDR2 SYDVKM. V was trimmed by 6 bases and J by 6 bases, leaving 12 bases between them. The CDR3 covers 12 residues. CDR3 DNA sequence: TGTGCCAGCAGCAGAAGAGTTGGCGAGCAGTACTTC. This sequence encodes CASSRRVGEQYF. Looking up the rest from reference TRBV28 and TRBJ2-7 gives the full variable domain: DVKVTQSSRYLVKRTGEKVFLECVQDMDHENMFWYRQDPGLGLRLIYFSYDVKMKEKGDIPEGYSVSREKKERFSLILESASTNQTSMYLCASSRRVGEQYFGPGTRLTVT.

The rearrangement uses TRBV6-4 and TRBJ2-5, with TRBD2 matching over 7 bases. With V trimmed by 6 bases and J by 2 bases, 9 bases remained unmatched. The CDR3 runs 15 residues. Per germline, CDR1 MRHNA and CDR2 SNTAGT. The CDR3 DNA is TGTGCCAGCAGCGAGCAAGCGGGGAAACAAGAGACCCAGTACTTC. It specifies CASSEQAGKQETQYF.